The present entry profiles one T cell receptor beta chain with its context. The germline gene is not matched at one end of the junction; a read error may be the cause. Making TCR beta cDNA involved approximately 510 ng total RNA and a constant-region primer. A slightly modified ARM-PCR protocol with three nested multiplex PCR rounds produced these TCR beta libraries. TCRdb analysed the multiplex PCR reads with MiXCR anew, one entry per CDR3 protein. The profile shows roughly 190,000 distinct CDR3 sequences, approximately 86% of them singletons. The sample belongs to a study of tumor-infiltrating lymphocytes in primary liver carcinoma. Study-level information: These were node-negative, non-metastatic T1-T3 tumors of roughly 4 to 11 cm.

Total RNA and DNA came together from around 20-30 mg of bulk tissue without cell sorting. Donors were untreated and chronically infected with HBV. Input material: tumor tissue from primary liver carcinoma. The TCR comes from a man between 40 and 49 years old with primary liver carcinoma and hepatitis B virus infection.

The CDR3 loop reads CACSQVGFSYEQYF. CDR3 DNA: TGTGCCTGCAGCCAAGTGGGGTTCTCCTACGAGCAGTACTTC. The chain recombines TRBV14 with TRBJ2-7; D ambiguous. CDR1 SGHDN and CDR2 FVKESK come from the germline V gene. The CDR3 is made up of 14 amino acids.